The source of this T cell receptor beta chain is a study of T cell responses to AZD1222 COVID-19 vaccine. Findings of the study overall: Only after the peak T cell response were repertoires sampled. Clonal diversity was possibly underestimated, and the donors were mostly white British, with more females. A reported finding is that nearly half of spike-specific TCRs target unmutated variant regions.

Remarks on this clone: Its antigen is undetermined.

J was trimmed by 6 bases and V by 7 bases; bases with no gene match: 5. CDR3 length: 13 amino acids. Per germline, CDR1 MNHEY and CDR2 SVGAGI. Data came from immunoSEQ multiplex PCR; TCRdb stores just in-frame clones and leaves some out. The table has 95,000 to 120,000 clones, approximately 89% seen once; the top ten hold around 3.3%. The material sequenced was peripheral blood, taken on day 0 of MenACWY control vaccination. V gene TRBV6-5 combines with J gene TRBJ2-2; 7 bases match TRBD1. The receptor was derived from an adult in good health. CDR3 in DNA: TGTGCCAGCACCACGACAGGGTCCGGGGAGCTGTTTTTT. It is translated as CASTTTGSGELFF.